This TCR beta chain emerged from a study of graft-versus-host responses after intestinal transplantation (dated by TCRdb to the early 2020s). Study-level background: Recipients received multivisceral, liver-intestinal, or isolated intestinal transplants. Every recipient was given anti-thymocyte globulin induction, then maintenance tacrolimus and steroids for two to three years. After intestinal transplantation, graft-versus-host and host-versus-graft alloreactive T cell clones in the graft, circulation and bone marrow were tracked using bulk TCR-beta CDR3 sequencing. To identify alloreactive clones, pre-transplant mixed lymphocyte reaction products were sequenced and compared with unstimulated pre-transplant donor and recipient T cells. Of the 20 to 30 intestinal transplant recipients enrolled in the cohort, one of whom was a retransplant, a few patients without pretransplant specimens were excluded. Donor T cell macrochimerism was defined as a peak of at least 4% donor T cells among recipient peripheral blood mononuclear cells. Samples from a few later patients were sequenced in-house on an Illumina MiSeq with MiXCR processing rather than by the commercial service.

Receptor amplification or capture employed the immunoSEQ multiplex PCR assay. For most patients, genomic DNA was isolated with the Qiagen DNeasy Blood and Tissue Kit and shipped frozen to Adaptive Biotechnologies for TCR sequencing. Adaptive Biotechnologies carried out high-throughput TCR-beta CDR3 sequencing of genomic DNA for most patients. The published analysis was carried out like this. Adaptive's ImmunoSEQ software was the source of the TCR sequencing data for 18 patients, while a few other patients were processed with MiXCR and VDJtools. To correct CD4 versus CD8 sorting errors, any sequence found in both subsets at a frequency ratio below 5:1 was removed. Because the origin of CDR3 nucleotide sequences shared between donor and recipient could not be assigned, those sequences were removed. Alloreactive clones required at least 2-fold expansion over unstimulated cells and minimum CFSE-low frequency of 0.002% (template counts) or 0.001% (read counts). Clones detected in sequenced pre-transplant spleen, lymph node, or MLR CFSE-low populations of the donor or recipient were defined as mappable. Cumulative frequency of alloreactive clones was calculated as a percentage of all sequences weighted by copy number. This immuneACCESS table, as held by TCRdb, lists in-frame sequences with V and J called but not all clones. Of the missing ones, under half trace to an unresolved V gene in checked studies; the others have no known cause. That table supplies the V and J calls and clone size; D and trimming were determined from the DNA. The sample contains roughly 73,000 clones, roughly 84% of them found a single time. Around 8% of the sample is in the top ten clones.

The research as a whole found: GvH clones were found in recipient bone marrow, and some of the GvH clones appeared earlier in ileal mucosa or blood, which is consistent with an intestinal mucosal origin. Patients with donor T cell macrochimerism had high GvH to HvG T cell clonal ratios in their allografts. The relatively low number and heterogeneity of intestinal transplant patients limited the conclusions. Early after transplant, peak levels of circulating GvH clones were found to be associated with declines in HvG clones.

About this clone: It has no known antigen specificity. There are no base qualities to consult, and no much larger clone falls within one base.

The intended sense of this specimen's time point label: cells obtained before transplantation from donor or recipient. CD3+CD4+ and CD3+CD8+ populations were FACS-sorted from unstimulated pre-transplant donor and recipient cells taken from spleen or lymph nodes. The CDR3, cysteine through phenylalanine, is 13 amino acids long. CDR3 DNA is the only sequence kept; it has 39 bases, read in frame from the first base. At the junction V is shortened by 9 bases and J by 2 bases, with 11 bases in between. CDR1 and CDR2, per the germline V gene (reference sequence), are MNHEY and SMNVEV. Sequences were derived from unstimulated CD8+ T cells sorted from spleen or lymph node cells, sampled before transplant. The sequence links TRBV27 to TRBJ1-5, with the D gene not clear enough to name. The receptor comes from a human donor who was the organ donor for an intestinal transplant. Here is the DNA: TGTGCCAGTGGTAGGGTGCGCAATCAGCCCCAGCATTTT. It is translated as CASGRVRNQPQHF.